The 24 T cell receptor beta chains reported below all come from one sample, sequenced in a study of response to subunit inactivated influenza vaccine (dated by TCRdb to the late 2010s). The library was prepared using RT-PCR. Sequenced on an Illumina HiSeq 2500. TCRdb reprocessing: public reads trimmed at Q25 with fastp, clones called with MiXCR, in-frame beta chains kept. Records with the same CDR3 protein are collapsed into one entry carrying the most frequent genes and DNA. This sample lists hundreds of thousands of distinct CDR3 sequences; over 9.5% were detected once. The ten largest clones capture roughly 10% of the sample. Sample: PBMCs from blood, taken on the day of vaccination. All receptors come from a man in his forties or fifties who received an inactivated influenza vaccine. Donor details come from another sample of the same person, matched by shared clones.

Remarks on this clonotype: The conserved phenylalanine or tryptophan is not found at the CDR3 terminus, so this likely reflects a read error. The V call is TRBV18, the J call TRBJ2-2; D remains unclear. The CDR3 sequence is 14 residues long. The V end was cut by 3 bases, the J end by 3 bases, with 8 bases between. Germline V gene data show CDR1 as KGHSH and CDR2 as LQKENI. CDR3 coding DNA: TGTGCCAGCTCACCCGACTCGCACACCGGGGAGCTGTTTCTT. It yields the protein CASSPDSHTGELFL.

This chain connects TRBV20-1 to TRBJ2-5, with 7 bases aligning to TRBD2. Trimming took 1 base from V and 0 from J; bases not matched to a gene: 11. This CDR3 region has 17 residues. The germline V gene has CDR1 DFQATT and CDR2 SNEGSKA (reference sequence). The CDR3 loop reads CSARGLPSGEYQETQYF. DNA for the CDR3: TGCAGTGCTAGAGGCCTCCCCAGCGGGGAATACCAAGAGACCCAGTACTTC.

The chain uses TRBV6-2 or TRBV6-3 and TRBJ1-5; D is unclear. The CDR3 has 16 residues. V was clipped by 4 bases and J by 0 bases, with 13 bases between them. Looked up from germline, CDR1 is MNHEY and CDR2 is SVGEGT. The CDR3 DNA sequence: TGTGCCAGCAGTTTAAAAGGCTGGTATAGCAATCAGCCCCAGCATTTT. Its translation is CASSLKGWYSNQPQHF.

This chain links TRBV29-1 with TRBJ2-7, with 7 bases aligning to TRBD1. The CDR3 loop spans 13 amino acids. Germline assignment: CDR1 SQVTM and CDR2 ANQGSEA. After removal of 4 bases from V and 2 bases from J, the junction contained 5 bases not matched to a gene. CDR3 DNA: TGCAGCGTTGGTGACAGGGATACCTACGAGCAGTACTTC. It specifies CSVGDRDTYEQYF.

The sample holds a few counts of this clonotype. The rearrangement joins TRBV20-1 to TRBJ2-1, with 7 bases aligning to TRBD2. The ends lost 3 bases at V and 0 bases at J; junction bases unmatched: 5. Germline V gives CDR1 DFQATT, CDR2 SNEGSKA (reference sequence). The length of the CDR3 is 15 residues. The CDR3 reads CSAREAGYSYNEQFF. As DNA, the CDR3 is TGCAGTGCTAGGGAAGCGGGGTACTCCTACAATGAGCAGTTCTTC.

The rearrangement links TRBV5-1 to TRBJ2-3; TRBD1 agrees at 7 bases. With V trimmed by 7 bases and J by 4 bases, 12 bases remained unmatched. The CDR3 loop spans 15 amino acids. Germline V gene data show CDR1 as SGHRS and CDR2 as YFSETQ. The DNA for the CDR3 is TGCGCCAGCTCCAATCTGGACAGGAAAGCAGATACGCAGTATTTT. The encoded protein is CASSNLDRKADTQYF. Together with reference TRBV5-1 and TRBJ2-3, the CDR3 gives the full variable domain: KAGVTQTPRYLIKTRGQQVTLSCSPISGHRSVSWYQQTPGQGLQFLFEYFSETQRNKGNFPGRFSGRQFSNSRSEMNVSTLELGDSALYLCASSNLDRKADTQYFGPGTRLTVL.

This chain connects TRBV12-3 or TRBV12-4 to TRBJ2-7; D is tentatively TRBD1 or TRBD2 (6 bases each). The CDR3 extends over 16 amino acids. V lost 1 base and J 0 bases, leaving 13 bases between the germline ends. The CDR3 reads CASSLEGGLSSYEQYF. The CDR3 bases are TGTGCCAGCAGTTTAGAGGGGGGACTGTCCTCCTACGAGCAGTACTTC.

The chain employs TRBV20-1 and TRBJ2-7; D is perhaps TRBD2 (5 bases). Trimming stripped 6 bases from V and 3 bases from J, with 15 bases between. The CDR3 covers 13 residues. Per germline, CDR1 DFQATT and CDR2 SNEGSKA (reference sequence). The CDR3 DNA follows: TGCAGTGCCGGGGAAAAGTGGGGCTACGAGCAGTACTTC. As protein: CSAGEKWGYEQYF.

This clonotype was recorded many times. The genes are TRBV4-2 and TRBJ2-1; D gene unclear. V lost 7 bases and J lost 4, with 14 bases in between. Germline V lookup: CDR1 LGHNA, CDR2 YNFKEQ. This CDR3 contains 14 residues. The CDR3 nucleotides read TGTGCCAGCACCACCACGCGAACTTACAATGAGCAGTTCTTC. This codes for CASTTTRTYNEQFF.

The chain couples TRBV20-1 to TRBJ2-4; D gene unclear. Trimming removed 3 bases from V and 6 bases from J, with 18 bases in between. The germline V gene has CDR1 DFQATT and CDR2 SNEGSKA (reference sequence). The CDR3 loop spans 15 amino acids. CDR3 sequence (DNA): TGCAGTGCTAGGTCGGGCGGAAGTTGGGGAAACATTCAGTACTTC. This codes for CSARSGGSWGNIQYF.

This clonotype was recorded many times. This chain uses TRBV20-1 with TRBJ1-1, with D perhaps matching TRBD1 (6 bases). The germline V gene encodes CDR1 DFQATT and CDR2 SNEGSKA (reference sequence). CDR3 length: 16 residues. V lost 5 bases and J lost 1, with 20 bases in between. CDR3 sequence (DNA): TGCAGTGCTCCCCCAGCGCCAGGGGCGGCGAACACTGAAGCTTTCTTT. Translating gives CSAPPAPGAANTEAFF.

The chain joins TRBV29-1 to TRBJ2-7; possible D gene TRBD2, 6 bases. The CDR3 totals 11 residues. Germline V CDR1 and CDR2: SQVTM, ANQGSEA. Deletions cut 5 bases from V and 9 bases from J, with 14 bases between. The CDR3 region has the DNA TGCAGCGTTTTTGGGGGGAGGCGGCAGTACTTC. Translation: CSVFGGRRQYF.

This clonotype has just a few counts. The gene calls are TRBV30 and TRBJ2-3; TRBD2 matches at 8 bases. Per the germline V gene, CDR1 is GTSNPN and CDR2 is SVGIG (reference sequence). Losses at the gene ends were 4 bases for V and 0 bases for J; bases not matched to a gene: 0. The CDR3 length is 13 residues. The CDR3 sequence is CAWTSGSTDTQYF. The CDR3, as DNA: TGTGCCTGGACTAGCGGGAGCACAGATACGCAGTATTTT.

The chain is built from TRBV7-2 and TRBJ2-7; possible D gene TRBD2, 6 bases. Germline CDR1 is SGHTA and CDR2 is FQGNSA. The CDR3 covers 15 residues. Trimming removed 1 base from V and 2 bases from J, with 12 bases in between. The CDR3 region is CASSLVGGETYEQYF. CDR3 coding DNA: TGTGCCAGCAGCTTAGTCGGAGGGGAAACCTACGAGCAGTACTTC. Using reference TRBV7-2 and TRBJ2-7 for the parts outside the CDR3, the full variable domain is GAGVSQSPSNKVTEKGKDVELRCDPISGHTALYWYRQSLGQGLEFLIYFQGNSAPDKSGLPSDRFSAERTGGSVSTLTIQRTQQEDSAVYLCASSLVGGETYEQYFGPGTRLTVT.

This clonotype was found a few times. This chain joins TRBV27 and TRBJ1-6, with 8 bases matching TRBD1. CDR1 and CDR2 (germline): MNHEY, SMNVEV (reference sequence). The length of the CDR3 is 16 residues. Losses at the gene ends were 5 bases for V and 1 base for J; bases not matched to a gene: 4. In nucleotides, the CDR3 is TGTGCCAGCAGTCGACAGGGGTTATCCTATAATTCACCCCTCCACTTT. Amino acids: CASSRQGLSYNSPLHF.

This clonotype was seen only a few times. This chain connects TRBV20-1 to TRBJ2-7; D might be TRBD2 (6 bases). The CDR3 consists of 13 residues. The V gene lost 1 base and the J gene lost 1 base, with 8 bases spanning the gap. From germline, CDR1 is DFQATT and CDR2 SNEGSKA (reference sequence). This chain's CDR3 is CSARVLASYEQYF. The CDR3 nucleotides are TGCAGTGCTAGAGTACTAGCTTCCTACGAGCAGTACTTC.

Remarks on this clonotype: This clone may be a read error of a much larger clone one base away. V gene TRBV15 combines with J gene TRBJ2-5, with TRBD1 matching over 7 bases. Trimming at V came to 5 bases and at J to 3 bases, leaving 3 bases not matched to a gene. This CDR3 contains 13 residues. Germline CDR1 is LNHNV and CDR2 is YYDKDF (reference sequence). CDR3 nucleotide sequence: TGTGCCACCAGCGTCGGGACAGAAGAGACCCAGTACTTC. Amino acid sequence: CATSVGTEETQYF.

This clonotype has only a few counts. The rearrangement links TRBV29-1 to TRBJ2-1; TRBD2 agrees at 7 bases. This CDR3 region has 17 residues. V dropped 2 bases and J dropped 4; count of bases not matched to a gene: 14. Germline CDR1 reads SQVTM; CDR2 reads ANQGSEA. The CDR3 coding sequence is TGCAGCGTTGAAACGGGTGGGAGGGCCACCCTATACAATGAGCAGTTCTTC. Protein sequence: CSVETGGRATLYNEQFF.

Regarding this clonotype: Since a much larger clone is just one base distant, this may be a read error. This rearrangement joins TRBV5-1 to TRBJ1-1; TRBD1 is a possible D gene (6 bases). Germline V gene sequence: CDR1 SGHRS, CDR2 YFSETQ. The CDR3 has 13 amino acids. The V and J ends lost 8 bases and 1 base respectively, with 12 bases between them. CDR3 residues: CASTQGWNTEAFF. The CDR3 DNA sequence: TGCGCCAGTACCCAGGGGTGGAACACTGAAGCTTTCTTT.

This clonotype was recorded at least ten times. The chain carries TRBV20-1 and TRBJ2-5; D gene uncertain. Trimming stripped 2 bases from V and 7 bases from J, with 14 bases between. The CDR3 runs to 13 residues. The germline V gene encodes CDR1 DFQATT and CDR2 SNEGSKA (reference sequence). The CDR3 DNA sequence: TGCAGTGCTAGAAACCCAACCCAGCGGACCCAGTACTTC. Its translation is CSARNPTQRTQYF.

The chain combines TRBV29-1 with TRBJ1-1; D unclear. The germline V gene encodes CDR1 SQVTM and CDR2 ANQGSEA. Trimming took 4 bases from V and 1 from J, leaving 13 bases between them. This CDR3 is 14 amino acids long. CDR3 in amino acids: CSVGQGSGNTEAFF. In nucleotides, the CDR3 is TGCAGCGTTGGTCAAGGATCGGGGAACACTGAAGCTTTCTTT.

Here the CDR3 DNA reads TGTGCCAGCAGCTTAGTTCGGGGGTGTAACACTGAAGCTTTCTTT. It encodes CASSLVRGCNTEAFF. The chain recombines TRBV7-2 with TRBJ1-1; a possible D gene is TRBD1 (5 bases). The CDR3 consists of 15 residues. Germline CDR1 SGHTA, CDR2 FQGNSA. V lost 1 base to trimming and J lost 2 bases, with 11 bases between them.

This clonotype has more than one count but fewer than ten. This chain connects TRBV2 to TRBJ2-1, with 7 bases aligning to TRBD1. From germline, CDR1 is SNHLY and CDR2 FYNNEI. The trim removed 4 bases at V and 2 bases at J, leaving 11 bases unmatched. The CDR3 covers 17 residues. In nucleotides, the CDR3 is TGTGCCAGCAGTGTAATTCAGAGACAGGGAACCTACAATGAGCAGTTCTTC. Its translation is CASSVIQRQGTYNEQFF.

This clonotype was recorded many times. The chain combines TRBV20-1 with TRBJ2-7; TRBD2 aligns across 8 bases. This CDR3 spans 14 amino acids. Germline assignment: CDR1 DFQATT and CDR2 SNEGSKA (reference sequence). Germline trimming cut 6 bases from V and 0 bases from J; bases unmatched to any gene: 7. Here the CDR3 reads CSAQLAASSYEQYF. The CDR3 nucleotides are TGCAGTGCGCAACTAGCGGCCAGCTCCTACGAGCAGTACTTC.